This entry is about one TCR beta chain. These data originate in a study of blood T cell repertoires in COVID-19. Study details: Both acute and convalescent COVID-19 samples were obtained from the United States, Italy and Spain. From T cells, B-cell-depleted T cells, or PBMCs came the material, which was cDNA or gDNA.

Germline V lookup: CDR1 SGHDT, CDR2 YYEEEE. This CDR3 has 15 amino acids. Losses at the gene ends were 2 bases for V and 5 bases for J; bases not matched to a gene: 7. Measured with immunoSEQ multiplex PCR; TCRdb has only the in-frame clones, and not every one. The data hold 250,000 to 400,000 clones, with under 90% observed a single time. The source is a woman aged 25 to 39 with COVID-19, enrolled during active disease. V and J are TRBV5-6 and TRBJ1-1; the match to TRBD1 covers 9 bases. The sample consisted of peripheral blood. CDR3 in DNA: TGTGCCAGCAGCTTTCCGGGACAGGGAGATACTGAAGCTTTCTTT. Translation gives CASSFPGQGDTEAFF.